This is a list of T cell receptor beta chains from one sample in a study of blood T cell repertoires in COVID-19. The assay was immunoSEQ multiplex PCR, and TCRdb's table has in-frame clones only and misses some. This table holds under 300,000 clones, approximately 85% found once. The sequenced material came from peripheral blood. All receptors come from an older woman with acute or convalescent COVID-19. Each CDR3 is given with its conserved first and last residue. The D gene is left open where the match is weak. The size field is filled for only some rows; it gives once, few, many or a size class.

CDR3 protein: CASSRTDSYEQYF
CDR3 DNA: TGTGCCAGCAGTCGGACAGATTCCTACGAGCAGTACTTC
D gene: -
V gene: TRBV6-5
J gene: TRBJ2-7
clone size: -

CDR3 protein: CASKRGNTQYF
CDR3 DNA: TGTGCCAGTAAGCGAGGGAATACGCAGTATTTT
D gene: -
V gene: TRBV25-1
J gene: TRBJ2-3
clone size: -

CDR3 protein: CASSGRLVTDTQYF
CDR3 DNA: TGTGCCAGCAGTGGTAGACTAGTCACAGATACGCAGTATTTT
D gene: -
V gene: TRBV2
J gene: TRBJ2-3
clone size: -

CDR3 protein: CASSFRTKEFTDTQYF
CDR3 DNA: TGTGCCAGCAGCTTCAGGACTAAGGAATTCACAGATACGCAGTATTTT
D gene: -
V gene: TRBV7-9
J gene: TRBJ2-3
clone size: -

CDR3 protein: CASSLLRLGETQYF
CDR3 DNA: TGCGCCAGCAGCTTGTTGAGACTTGGTGAGACCCAGTACTTC
D gene: -
V gene: TRBV5-1
J gene: TRBJ2-5
clone size: -

CDR3 protein: CASTPNPSGLGFF
CDR3 DNA: TGTGCCAGCACCCCTAACCCCTCAGGGTTAGGTTTCTTT
D gene: -
V gene: TRBV6-5
J gene: TRBJ1-1
clone size: -

CDR3 protein: CAWSEQGEEQYF
CDR3 DNA: TGTGCCTGGAGTGAACAGGGTGAAGAGCAGTACTTC
D gene: -
V gene: TRBV30
J gene: TRBJ2-7
clone size: -

CDR3 protein: CASSLGRSGNTEAFF
CDR3 DNA: TGCGCCAGCAGCTTGGGACGGTCGGGGAACACTGAAGCTTTCTTT
D gene: -
V gene: TRBV5-1
J gene: TRBJ1-1
clone size: -

CDR3 protein: CASSFIGTGNEKLFF
CDR3 DNA: TGTGCCAGCAGCTTTATAGGGACAGGGAATGAAAAACTGTTTTTT
D gene: TRBD1
V gene: TRBV5-8
J gene: TRBJ1-4
clone size: -

CDR3 protein: CASSLMGLRTDTQYF
CDR3 DNA: TGTGCCAGCAGCTTAATGGGACTCCGTACAGATACGCAGTATTTT
D gene: -
V gene: TRBV11-3
J gene: TRBJ2-3
clone size: -

CDR3 protein: CASGDSLLYGYTF
CDR3 DNA: TGTGCCTCAGGGGACAGCCTTCTCTATGGCTACACCTTC
D gene: TRBD1
V gene: TRBV6-9
J gene: TRBJ1-2
clone size: -

CDR3 protein: CATDPPGWEEKLFF
CDR3 DNA: TGCGCCACCGACCCTCCGGGTTGGGAGGAAAAACTGTTTTTT
D gene: -
V gene: TRBV10-1
J gene: TRBJ1-4
clone size: -

CDR3 protein: CASSSGSRGHEQYF
CDR3 DNA: TGTGCCAGCAGCTCGGGATCACGGGGTCACGAGCAGTACTTC
D gene: -
V gene: TRBV7-9
J gene: TRBJ2-7
clone size: -

CDR3 protein: CASSVASGGPGELFF
CDR3 DNA: TGTGCCAGCAGCGTAGCGTCAGGGGGCCCCGGGGAGCTGTTTTTT
D gene: TRBD1
V gene: TRBV9
J gene: TRBJ2-2
clone size: -

CDR3 protein: CATSRDSGWLYGYTF
CDR3 DNA: TGTGCCACCAGCAGAGATTCAGGGTGGCTCTATGGCTACACCTTC
D gene: -
V gene: TRBV15
J gene: TRBJ1-2
clone size: once

CDR3 protein: CASSPGQGRMNTEAFF
CDR3 DNA: TGTGCCAGCAGCCCGGGACAGGGTAGGATGAACACTGAAGCTTTCTTT
D gene: TRBD1
V gene: TRBV7-9
J gene: TRBJ1-1
clone size: -